The TCR beta chain described here comes from a study of T cells in Graves' hyperthyroidism and ophthalmopathy. Amplification yielded TCR beta CDR3 regions, with RNA transcripts as the source. First-round RT-PCR targeting the TCR CDR3 was performed with the HTBI primer set. TCRdb used MiXCR to reprocess the multiplex PCR reads, holding one entry per CDR3 protein. The table includes approximately 220,000 distinct CDR3 sequences, around 16% detected once. Those patients with uncontrolled infection, other autoimmune disease, pregnancy or lactation were excluded. This clonotype was counted ten times or more. Its antigen is unidentified. Study observations and caveats: Blood shared most expanded thyroid clonotypes above 0.001.

Germline assignment: CDR1 SGHVS and CDR2 FQNEAQ. The CDR3 is made up of 14 amino acids. Trimming took off 5 bases at V and 7 bases at J, with 15 bases between the two ends. The sample was blood. This clonotype originated in a man in his forties or fifties with Graves' hyperthyroidism. V is TRBV7-8 and J is TRBJ1-5, with D unresolved. The CDR3 here is CASSQRKDLQPQHF. The CDR3 DNA sequence: TGTGCCAGCAGCCAAAGAAAGGACTTGCAGCCCCAGCATTTT. Variable domain in full (rest from reference TRBV7-8 and TRBJ1-5): GAGVSQSPRYKVAKRGQDVALRCDPISGHVSLFWYQQALGQGPEFLTYFQNEAQLDKSGLPSDRFFAERPEGSVSTLKIQRTQQEDSAVYLCASSQRKDLQPQHFGDGTRLSIL.